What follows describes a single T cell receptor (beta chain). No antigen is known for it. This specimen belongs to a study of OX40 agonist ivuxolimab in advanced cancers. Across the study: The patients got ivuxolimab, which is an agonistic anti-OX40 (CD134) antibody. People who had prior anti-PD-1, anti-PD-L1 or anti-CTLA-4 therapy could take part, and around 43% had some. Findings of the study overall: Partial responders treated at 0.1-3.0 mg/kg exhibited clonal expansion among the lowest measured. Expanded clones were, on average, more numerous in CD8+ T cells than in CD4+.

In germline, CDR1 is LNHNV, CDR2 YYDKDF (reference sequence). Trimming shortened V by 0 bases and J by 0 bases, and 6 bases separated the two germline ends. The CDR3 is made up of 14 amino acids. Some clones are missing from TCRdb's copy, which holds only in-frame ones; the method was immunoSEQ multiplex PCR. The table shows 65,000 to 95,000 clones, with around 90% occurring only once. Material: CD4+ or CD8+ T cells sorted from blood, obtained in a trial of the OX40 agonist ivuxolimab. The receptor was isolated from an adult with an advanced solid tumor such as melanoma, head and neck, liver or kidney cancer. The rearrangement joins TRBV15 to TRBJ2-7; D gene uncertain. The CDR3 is CATSREVTSYEQYF. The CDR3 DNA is TGTGCCACCAGCAGAGAGGTGACCTCCTACGAGCAGTACTTC.